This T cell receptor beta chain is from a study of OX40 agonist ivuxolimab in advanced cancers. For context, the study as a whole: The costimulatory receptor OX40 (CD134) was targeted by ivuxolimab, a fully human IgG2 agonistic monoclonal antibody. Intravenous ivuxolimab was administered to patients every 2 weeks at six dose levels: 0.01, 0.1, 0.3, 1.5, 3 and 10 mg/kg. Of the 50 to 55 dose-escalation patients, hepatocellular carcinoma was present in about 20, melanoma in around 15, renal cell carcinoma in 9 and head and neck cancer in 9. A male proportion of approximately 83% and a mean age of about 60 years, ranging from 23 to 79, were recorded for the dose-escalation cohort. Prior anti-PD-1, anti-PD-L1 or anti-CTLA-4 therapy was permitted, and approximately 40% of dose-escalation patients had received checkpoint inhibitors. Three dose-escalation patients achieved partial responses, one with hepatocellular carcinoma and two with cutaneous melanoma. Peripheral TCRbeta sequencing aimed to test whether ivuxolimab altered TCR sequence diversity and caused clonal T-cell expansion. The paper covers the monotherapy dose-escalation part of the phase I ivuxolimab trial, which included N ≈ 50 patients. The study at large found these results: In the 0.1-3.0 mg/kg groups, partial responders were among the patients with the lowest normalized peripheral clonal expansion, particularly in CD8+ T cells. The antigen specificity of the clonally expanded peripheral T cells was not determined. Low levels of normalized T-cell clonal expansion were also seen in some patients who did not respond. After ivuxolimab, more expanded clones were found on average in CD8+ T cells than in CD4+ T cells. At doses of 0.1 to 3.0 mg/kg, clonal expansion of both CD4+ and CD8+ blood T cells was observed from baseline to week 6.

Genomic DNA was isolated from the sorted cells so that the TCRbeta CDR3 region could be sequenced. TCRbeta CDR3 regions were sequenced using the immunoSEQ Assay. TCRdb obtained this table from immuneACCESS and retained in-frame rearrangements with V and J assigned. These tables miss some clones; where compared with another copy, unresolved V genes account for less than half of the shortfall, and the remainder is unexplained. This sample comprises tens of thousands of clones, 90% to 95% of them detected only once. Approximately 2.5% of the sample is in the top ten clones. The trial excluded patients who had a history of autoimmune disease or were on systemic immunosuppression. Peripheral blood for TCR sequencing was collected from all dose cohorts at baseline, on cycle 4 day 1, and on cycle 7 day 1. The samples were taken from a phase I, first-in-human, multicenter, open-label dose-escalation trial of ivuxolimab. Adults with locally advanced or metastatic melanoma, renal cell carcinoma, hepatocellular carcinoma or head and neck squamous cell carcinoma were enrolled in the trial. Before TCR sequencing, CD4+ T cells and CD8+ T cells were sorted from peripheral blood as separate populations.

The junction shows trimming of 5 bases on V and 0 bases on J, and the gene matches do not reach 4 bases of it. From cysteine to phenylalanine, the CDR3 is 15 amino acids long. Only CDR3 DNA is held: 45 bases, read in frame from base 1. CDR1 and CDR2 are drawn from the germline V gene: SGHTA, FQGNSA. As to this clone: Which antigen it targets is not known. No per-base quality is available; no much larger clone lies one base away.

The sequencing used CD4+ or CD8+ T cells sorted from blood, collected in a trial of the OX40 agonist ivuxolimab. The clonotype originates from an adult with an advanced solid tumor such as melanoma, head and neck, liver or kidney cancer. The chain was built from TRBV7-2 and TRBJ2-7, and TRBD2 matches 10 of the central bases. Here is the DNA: TGTGCCAGCAGCCTAGGGACTAGCGACTCCTACGAGCAGTACTTC. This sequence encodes CASSLGTSDSYEQYF.